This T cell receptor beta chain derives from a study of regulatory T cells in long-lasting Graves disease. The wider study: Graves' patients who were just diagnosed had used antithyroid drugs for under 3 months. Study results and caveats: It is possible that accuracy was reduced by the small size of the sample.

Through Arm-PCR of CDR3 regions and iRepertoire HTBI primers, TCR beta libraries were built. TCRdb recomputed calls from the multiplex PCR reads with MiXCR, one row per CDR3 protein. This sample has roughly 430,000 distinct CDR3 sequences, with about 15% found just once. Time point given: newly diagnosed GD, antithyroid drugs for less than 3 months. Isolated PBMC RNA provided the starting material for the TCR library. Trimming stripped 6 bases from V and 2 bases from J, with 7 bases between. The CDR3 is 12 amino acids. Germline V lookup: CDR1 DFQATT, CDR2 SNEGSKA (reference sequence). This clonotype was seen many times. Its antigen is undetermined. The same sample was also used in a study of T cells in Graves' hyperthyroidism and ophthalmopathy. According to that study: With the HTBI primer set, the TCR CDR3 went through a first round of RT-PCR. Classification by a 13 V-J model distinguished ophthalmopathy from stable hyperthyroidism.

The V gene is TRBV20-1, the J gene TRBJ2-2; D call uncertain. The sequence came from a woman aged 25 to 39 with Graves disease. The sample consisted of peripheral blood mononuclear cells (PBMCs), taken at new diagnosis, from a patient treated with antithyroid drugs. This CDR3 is CSANRNTGELFF. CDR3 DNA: TGCAGTGCCAACAGAAACACCGGGGAGCTGTTTTTT.